This T cell receptor beta chain appears in the sequencing data of a study of T-cell reconstitution after alpha-beta-depleted transplantation in children. Molecular barcoding with unique molecular identifiers was used for the TCRbeta library. A single record per CDR3 protein comes from TCRdb applying MiXCR to the PCR reads. The data show hundreds of thousands of distinct CDR3 sequences, with approximately 16% seen just once and around 0.96% held by the top ten. The trim removed 6 bases at V and 5 bases at J, leaving 4 bases unmatched. The CDR3 has 14 residues. CDR1 is MNHEY and CDR2 is SMNVEV in the germline V gene (reference sequence). The sample holds many counts of this clonotype.

The chain is built from TRBV27 and TRBJ1-2; 12 nucleotides match TRBD1. Material: PBMCs from the stem cell graft donor, obtained from the stem cell graft. This TCR came from a human donor who donated a stem cell graft to a child with acute myeloid leukemia. CDR3 sequence reads: CASRGTGGGYGYTF. The CDR3 bases are TGTGCCAGCAGGGGGACAGGGGGCGGGTATGGCTACACCTTC.